This is a list of T cell receptor beta chains from one sample in a study of blood T cell repertoires in COVID-19. Profiling relied on immunoSEQ multiplex PCR, and the TCRdb table lists in-frame clones only, not all of them. The sample holds approximately 270,000 clones, under 90% seen once. What was sequenced was peripheral blood. These receptors all come from a man in his fifties with acute or convalescent COVID-19. Each CDR3 is given with its conserved first and last residue. A row's size may be missing; if present it is once, few, many or a size class.

clone size,V gene,CDR3 protein
NA,TRBV24-1,CATSERQGARETQYF
many,TRBV7-9,CASSNENYGYTF
NA,TRBV24-1,CATSGAGTGLDTQYF
NA,TRBV4-1,CASSLQGSQETQYF
NA,TRBV6-4,CASSQEERGTQYF
NA,TRBV7-3,CASSLSGGYGDTQYF
NA,TRBV21-1,CASSSPGQGVHEQYF
NA,TRBV10-1,CASSEGLAGAQETQYF
NA,TRBV14,CASRADRGETEAFF
once,TRBV19,CASSISPDRVFVTQYF
NA,TRBV11-2,CASSLGTYGYTF
NA,TRBV5-1,CASSLSARVGGETQYF
NA,TRBV5-8,CASSLVGDRGTEAFF
few,TRBV5-4,CASSRSGTQETQYF
NA,TRBV27,CASSSPKWVAGPFHEQYF
NA,TRBV7-2,CASSPGPRRGAFF
NA,TRBV18,CASSPGAPRSYEQYF
NA,TRBV2,CASSEEGSGGQEYF
once,TRBV12-3/TRBV12-4,CASRDSGANVLTF
NA,TRBV5-4,CASSPGQASSYEQYF
NA,TRBV2,CASRIAGGNTDTQYF
NA,TRBV9,CASSSTGSGYTF
once,TRBV6-6,CASRSKETQYF
NA,TRBV29-1,CSALPGRYGDTEAFF
NA,TRBV7-9,CASSLQGPGNTIYF
NA,TRBV11-2,CASSQQGVDYGYTF
few,TRBV7-9,CASSLWTGGRTNEKLFF
once,TRBV9,CASSVGGRANEQFF
NA,TRBV7-8,CASIYGLAGGTYEQYF
NA,TRBV5-1,CATRPASGGAEQYF
NA,TRBV9,CASNPTGGVFGDTQYF
NA,TRBV11-2,CASSTTSGGVYADTQYF
few,TRBV29-1,CSVEEQQGPGYGYTF
NA,TRBV27,CASSPTSGGTYEQYF
NA,TRBV5-1,CASSLVPRGETEAFF
once,TRBV30,CAWSVNRRPKLFF
NA,TRBV7-8,CASRIIETGNTEAFF
many,TRBV4-1,CASSRGQAVTGAFF
NA,TRBV18,CASTGVKNIQYF
NA,TRBV4-1,CASSQDPGEPYGYTF
NA,TRBV30,CAWDPRGNTEAFF
NA,TRBV6-5,CASSNLGHPGNEQFF
NA,TRBV5-1,CASSFVWGEGAFF
NA,TRBV7-8,CASSLGRTGVGTEAFF
NA,TRBV5-1,CASSVGGQGNQPQHF
NA,TRBV11-2,CASSFGQNTGELFF
NA,TRBV2,CASSETSGGVEQFF
once,TRBV7-7,CASSLGGGGEQYF
NA,TRBV6-5,CASRHRDRDEKLFF